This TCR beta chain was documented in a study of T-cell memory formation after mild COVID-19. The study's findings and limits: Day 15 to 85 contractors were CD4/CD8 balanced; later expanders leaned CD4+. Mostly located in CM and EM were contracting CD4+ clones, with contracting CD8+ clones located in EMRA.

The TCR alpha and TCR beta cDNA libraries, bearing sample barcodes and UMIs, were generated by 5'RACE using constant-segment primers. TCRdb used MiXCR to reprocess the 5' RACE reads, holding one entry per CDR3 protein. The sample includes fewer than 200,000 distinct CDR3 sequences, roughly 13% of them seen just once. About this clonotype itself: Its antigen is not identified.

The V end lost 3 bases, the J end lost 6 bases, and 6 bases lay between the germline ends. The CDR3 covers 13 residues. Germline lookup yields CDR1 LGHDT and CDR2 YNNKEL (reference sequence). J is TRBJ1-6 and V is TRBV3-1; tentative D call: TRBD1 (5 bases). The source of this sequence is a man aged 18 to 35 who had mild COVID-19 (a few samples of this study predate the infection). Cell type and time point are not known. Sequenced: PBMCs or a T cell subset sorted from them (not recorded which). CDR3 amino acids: CASSQQGNSPLHF. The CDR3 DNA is TGTGCCAGCAGCCAGCAGGGTAATTCACCCCTCCACTTT.